This T cell receptor (beta chain) was observed in a study of cytomegalovirus exposure and HLA in healthy donors. Use of 60 Vbeta and 13 Jbeta primers characterized the PCR. TCRdb's copy holds only in-frame clones and misses some; the assay was immunoSEQ multiplex PCR. The sample includes about 130,000 clones, under 90% seen only once; the top ten take 3.6%. Regarding the study as a whole: In a later analysis, around 18,000 TCR beta sequences were associated with HLA alleles at 0.05 false discovery rate. Common viral pathogens (according to a later analysis) appeared linked to several of the most significant clusters.

CDR3 length equals 17 residues. The V end was cut by 0 bases, the J end by 8 bases, with 23 bases between. Germline assignment: CDR1 SGDLS and CDR2 YYNGEE. This clone appeared a single time. Antigen unknown. V usage is TRBV9 and J usage is TRBJ1-2, with D perhaps matching TRBD1 (6 bases). This clonotype was obtained from a woman aged 40 to 50 in good health and CMV-seropositive. The specimen was PBMCs. In nucleotides, the CDR3 is TGTGCCAGCAGCGTAGATCCCCAGGGGAGCTTGGTGAGCGGCTACACCTTC. As protein: CASSVDPQGSLVSGYTF. Together with reference TRBV9 and TRBJ1-2, the CDR3 gives the full variable domain: DSGVTQTPKHLITATGQRVTLRCSPRSGDLSVYWYQQSLDQGLQFLIQYYNGEERAKGNILERFSAQQFPDLHSELNLSSLELGDSALYFCASSVDPQGSLVSGYTFGSGTRLTVV.